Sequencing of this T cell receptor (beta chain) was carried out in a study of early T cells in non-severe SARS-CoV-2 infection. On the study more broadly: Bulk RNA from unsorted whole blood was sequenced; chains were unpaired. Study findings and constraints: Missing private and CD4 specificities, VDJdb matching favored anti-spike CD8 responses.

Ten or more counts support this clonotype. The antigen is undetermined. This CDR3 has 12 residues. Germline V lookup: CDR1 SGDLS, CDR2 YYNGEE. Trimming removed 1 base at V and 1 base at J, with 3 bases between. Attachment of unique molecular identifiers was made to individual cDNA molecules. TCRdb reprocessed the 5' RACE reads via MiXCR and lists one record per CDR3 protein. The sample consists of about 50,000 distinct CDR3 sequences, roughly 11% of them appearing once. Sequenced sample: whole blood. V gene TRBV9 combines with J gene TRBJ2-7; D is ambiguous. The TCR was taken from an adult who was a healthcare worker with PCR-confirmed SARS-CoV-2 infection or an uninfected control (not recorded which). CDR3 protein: CASSVTSYEQYF. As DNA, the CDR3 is TGTGCCAGCAGCGTAACGTCCTACGAGCAGTACTTC.